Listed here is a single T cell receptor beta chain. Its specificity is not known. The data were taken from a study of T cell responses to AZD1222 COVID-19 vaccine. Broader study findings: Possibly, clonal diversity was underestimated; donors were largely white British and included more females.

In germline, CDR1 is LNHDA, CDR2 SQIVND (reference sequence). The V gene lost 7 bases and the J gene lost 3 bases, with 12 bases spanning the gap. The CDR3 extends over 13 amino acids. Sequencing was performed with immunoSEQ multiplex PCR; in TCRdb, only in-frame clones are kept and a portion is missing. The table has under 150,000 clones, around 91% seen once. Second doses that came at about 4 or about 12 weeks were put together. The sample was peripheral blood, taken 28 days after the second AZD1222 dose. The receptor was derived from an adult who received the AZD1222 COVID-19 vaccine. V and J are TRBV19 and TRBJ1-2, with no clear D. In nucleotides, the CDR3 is TGTGCCAGTAAGGTGGTGGCAGACTATGGCTACACCTTC. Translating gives CASKVVADYGYTF.